These 8 T cell receptor beta chains were all obtained from the same sample, sequenced in a study of blood T cell repertoires in COVID-19. The method was immunoSEQ multiplex PCR; TCRdb's version includes in-frame clones alone and lacks a portion of them. This table has over 150,000 clones, around 79% appearing once. The sample comprised peripheral blood. Receptor source: a woman in her forties or fifties with acute or convalescent COVID-19.

The V and J genes are TRBV6-5 and TRBJ1-4, with 8 positions matching TRBD1. This CDR3 region has 14 residues. After removal of 8 bases from V and 4 bases from J, the junction contained 6 bases not matched to a gene. The V gene's germline CDR1 is MNHEY and CDR2 SVGAGI. CDR3 coding DNA: TGTGCCAGCGGAATTGACAGGGGTAATGAAAAACTGTTTTTT. Translation gives CASGIDRGNEKLFF.

The V gene is TRBV9, the J gene TRBJ1-6; D is perhaps TRBD1 (5 bases). This CDR3 has 14 amino acids. With 1 base removed from V and 7 bases from J, the gap between germline ends came to 9 bases. Germline V gene lookup returns CDR1 SGDLS and CDR2 YYNGEE. The CDR3 protein is CASSVKDINSPLHF. Written as DNA, the CDR3 is TGTGCCAGCAGCGTAAAGGACATCAATTCACCCCTCCACTTT. The variable domain in full, with the rest retrieved from reference TRBV9 and TRBJ1-6, is DSGVTQTPKHLITATGQRVTLRCSPRSGDLSVYWYQQSLDQGLQFLIQYYNGEERAKGNILERFSAQQFPDLHSELNLSSLELGDSALYFCASSVKDINSPLHFGNGTRLTVT.

This clone has only one observation. The chain has TRBV7-2 and TRBJ1-4; no clear D. V lost 5 bases, J lost 7 bases, and 17 bases lay in between. CDR1 SGHTA and CDR2 FQGNSA come from the germline V gene. The CDR3 runs to 15 residues. CDR3: CASSQNVAAGEKLFF. CDR3 bases: TGTGCCAGCAGCCAAAATGTGGCGGCGGGTGAAAAACTGTTTTTT.

J is TRBJ2-2 and V is TRBV28, with a weak D call TRBD2 (5 bases). Germline assignment: CDR1 MDHEN and CDR2 SYDVKM. The length of the CDR3 is 13 residues. The V end was cut by 8 bases, the J end by 1 base, with 8 bases between. The CDR3 sequence: CASLRGNTGELFF. In nucleotides, the CDR3 is TGTGCCAGCCTCCGGGGGAACACCGGGGAGCTGTTTTTT.

The chain couples TRBV11-2 to TRBJ2-3, with a tentative D call TRBD2 (5 bases). The germline CDR1 and CDR2 sequences are SGHAT and FQNNGV. The CDR3 runs to 15 residues. V lost 1 base, J lost 5 bases, and 13 bases lay in between. Here the CDR3 reads CASSLGSSARDTQYF. CDR3 DNA sequence: TGTGCCAGCAGCTTAGGAAGTAGCGCTAGAGATACGCAGTATTTT.

V gene TRBV6-5 combines with J gene TRBJ2-6; a weak D match, TRBD1 (8 bases). This CDR3 is built from 15 residues. Trimming shortened V by 6 bases and J by 1 base, and 10 bases separated the two germline ends. Germline V CDR1 and CDR2: MNHEY, SVGAGI. This CDR3 is CASRQGGSGANVLTF. In nucleotides, the CDR3 is TGTGCCAGCAGACAGGGGGGGTCTGGGGCCAACGTCCTGACTTTC.

V gene TRBV27 combines with J gene TRBJ2-7; TRBD1 matches 7 bases. Trimming at V came to 5 bases and at J to 5 bases, leaving 12 bases not matched to a gene. CDR1 is MNHEY, CDR2 SMNVEV, per germline (reference sequence). The CDR3 spans 15 residues. The chain's CDR3 is CASSTGADKVHEQYF. The CDR3 coding sequence is TGTGCCAGCAGTACAGGGGCGGATAAGGTCCACGAGCAGTACTTC.

This clone was recorded only once. The V call is TRBV5-1, the J call TRBJ2-7; TRBD2 aligns across 8 bases. Germline V lookup: CDR1 SGHRS, CDR2 YFSETQ. Losses at the gene ends were 6 bases for V and 2 bases for J; bases not matched to a gene: 7. This CDR3 has 14 amino acids. The CDR3, as DNA: TGCGCCAGCACCATAACGGGAGGGGCCTACGAGCAGTACTTC. This encodes CASTITGGAYEQYF.